Each of the 18 T cell receptor beta chains below was sequenced from the same sample in a study of CD8+ T cells in alopecia areata. Reverse transcribed after extraction, RNA yielded cDNA as the sequencing template. Only in-frame clones appear in the TCRdb table, and some are missing; sequencing was by immunoSEQ multiplex PCR. Here the sample spans more than 200,000 clones, approximately 45% being singletons. Described treatment: oral pan-JAK inhibitor, 5-10 mg twice daily. The input for sequencing was CD4+ T cells sorted from blood, taken around week 36, from a patient treated with tofacitinib. These TCRs come from a human donor with alopecia areata.

This clone was counted once. The sample holds other DNA sequences that translate to the same CDR3. The chain joins TRBV7-2 to TRBJ2-7; 10 bases are shared with TRBD2. Germline V gene sequence: CDR1 SGHTA, CDR2 FQGNSA. The CDR3 runs to 14 residues. After removal of 1 base from V and 4 bases from J, the junction contained 1 base not matched to a gene. The CDR3 DNA follows: TGTGCCAGCAGCTTAGGTAGCGGGAGGTACGAGCAGTACTTC. This codes for CASSLGSGRYEQYF.

V and J are TRBV20-1 and TRBJ2-3; TRBD2 might be the D (6 bases). Germline-derived CDR1 and CDR2 are DFQATT and SNEGSKA (reference sequence). The germline V and J ends were trimmed by 3 bases and 5 bases, with 6 bases remaining between them. The length of the CDR3 is 11 residues. DNA of the CDR3: TGCAGTGCTAGGGAGGGAGATACGCAGTATTTT. Protein sequence: CSAREGDTQYF.

This clone was seen a few times. V is TRBV29-1 and J is TRBJ2-4; no definite D call. Germline V gene data show CDR1 as SQVTM and CDR2 as ANQGSEA. CDR3 length equals 14 residues. V lost 4 bases and J lost 8, with 18 bases in between. The CDR3 region is CSVGSELVRDIQYF. The CDR3 DNA reads as TGCAGCGTTGGGTCCGAATTGGTTAGGGACATTCAGTACTTC.

This clone was picked up one time. The genes are TRBV7-2 and TRBJ2-3; 10 nucleotides match TRBD2. The CDR3 extends over 16 amino acids. J was trimmed by 2 bases and V by 5 bases; bases with no gene match: 7. Per germline, CDR1 SGHTA and CDR2 FQGNSA. The CDR3 sequence is CASSPRTSGHTDTQYF. Written as DNA, the CDR3 is TGTGCCAGCAGCCCCAGGACTAGCGGTCACACAGATACGCAGTATTTT.

The genes are TRBV29-1 and TRBJ2-3; no firm D call. V gave up 8 bases and J gave up 5 bases, with 11 bases separating them. This CDR3 has 11 residues. Per the germline V gene, CDR1 is SQVTM and CDR2 is ANQGSEA. The CDR3 sequence is CSSWVGDTQYF. DNA of the CDR3: TGCAGCTCTTGGGTCGGAGATACGCAGTATTTT.

This chain uses TRBV11-3 with TRBJ2-1; D may be TRBD2 (5 bases). The germline V and J ends were trimmed by 5 bases and 8 bases, with 13 bases remaining between them. CDR3 size: 13 residues. Germline V gene data show CDR1 as SGHNT and CDR2 as YENEEA. CDR3: CASSLTRLHEQFF. CDR3 in DNA: TGTGCCAGCAGCCTTACTAGGTTGCATGAGCAGTTCTTC.

This clone appeared a few times. This rearrangement joins TRBV11-2 to TRBJ2-7; D is uncertain. This CDR3 comprises 14 residues. The germline gives CDR1 SGHAT, CDR2 FQNNGV. Trimming took off 3 bases at V and 5 bases at J, with 14 bases between the two ends. The CDR3 region is CASSFLNGPNEQYF. The DNA for the CDR3 is TGTGCCAGCAGCTTTCTCAACGGGCCCAACGAGCAGTACTTC. Variable domain in full (rest from reference TRBV11-2 and TRBJ2-7): EAGVAQSPRYKIIEKRQSVAFWCNPISGHATLYWYQQILGQGPKLLIQFQNNGVVDDSQLPKDRFSAERLKGVDSTLKIQPAKLEDSAVYLCASSFLNGPNEQYFGPGTRLTVT.

The V and J genes are TRBV7-2 and TRBJ2-3; the D is unclear. The CDR3 length is 14 residues. CDR1 and CDR2 from the germline V gene are SGHTA and FQGNSA. V was clipped by 5 bases and J by 2 bases, with 11 bases between them. In DNA form, the CDR3 reads TGTGCCAGCAGCCCCCTCGTGGCCACAGATACGCAGTATTTT. It translates to CASSPLVATDTQYF. Drawing the rest from reference TRBV7-2 and TRBJ2-3, the complete variable domain is GAGVSQSPSNKVTEKGKDVELRCDPISGHTALYWYRQSLGQGLEFLIYFQGNSAPDKSGLPSDRFSAERTGGSVSTLTIQRTQQEDSAVYLCASSPLVATDTQYFGPGTRLTVL.

The chain recombines TRBV7-9 with TRBJ2-3; D may be TRBD2 (5 bases). Trimming removed 5 bases at V and 4 bases at J, with 7 bases between. Germline lookup yields CDR1 SEHNR and CDR2 FQNEAQ (reference sequence). This CDR3 region has 12 residues. The CDR3 DNA is TGTGCCAGCAGCACGGAGGCAGATACGCAGTATTTT. It codes for CASSTEADTQYF.

The gene calls are TRBV28 and TRBJ1-5; D ambiguous. Germline V gene sequence: CDR1 MDHEN, CDR2 SYDVKM. This CDR3 region has 12 residues. The V end lost 5 bases, the J end lost 6 bases, and 8 bases lay between the germline ends. The CDR3 nucleotides are TGTGCCAGCAGTACCCGGAGTCAGCCCCAGCATTTT. It yields the protein CASSTRSQPQHF.

This chain joins TRBV29-1 and TRBJ1-4, with D uncertain. The CDR3 consists of 12 residues. Trimming took 7 bases from V and 8 from J, leaving 14 bases between them. CDR1 is SQVTM, CDR2 ANQGSEA, per germline. CDR3 nucleotides: TGCAGCGGTTCGGACGTAGGGGAAAAACTGTTTTTT. Protein: CSGSDVGEKLFF. Filled out from reference TRBV29-1 and TRBJ1-4, the complete variable domain reads SAVISQKPSRDICQRGTSLTIQCQVDSQVTMMFWYRQQPGQSLTLIATANQGSEATYESGFVIDKFPISRPNLTFSTLTVSNMSPEDSSIYLCSGSDVGEKLFFGSGTQLSVL.

The J gene is TRBJ1-2, the V gene TRBV10-3; 7 nucleotides match TRBD1. V trimming: 10 bases; J trimming: 6 bases; junction bases outside the gene matches: 11. The CDR3 runs 13 residues. Germline CDR1 is ENHRY and CDR2 is SYGVKD. DNA for the CDR3: TGTGCCAACCGGGACAGCAGAGGAGATGGCTACACCTTC. Its translation is CANRDSRGDGYTF.

This clone was observed a handful of times. The J gene is TRBJ2-2, the V gene TRBV9, with 7 bases fitting TRBD2. Germline V gene sequence: CDR1 SGDLS, CDR2 YYNGEE. The CDR3 runs to 16 residues. The trim removed 3 bases at V and 0 bases at J, leaving 5 bases unmatched. The CDR3 DNA sequence: TGTGCCAGCAGCGCAACTAGCGAATCGAACACCGGGGAGCTGTTTTTT. This codes for CASSATSESNTGELFF.

The sample holds a few counts of this clone. Additional DNA sequences in this sample encode the identical CDR3. The chain employs TRBV30 and TRBJ2-5; 8 positions agree with TRBD2. Germline V gives CDR1 GTSNPN, CDR2 SVGIG (reference sequence). The J segment lost 5 bases and the V segment lost 5 bases, leaving 7 bases of the junction unmatched. The CDR3 runs to 13 residues. The CDR3 spells CAWSLAGGETQYF. CDR3 nucleotide sequence: TGTGCCTGGTCCCTAGCGGGTGGCGAGACCCAGTACTTC.

The chain combines TRBV4-2 with TRBJ2-3; D ambiguous. V gave up 4 bases and J gave up 3 bases, with 11 bases separating them. Germline V gene sequence: CDR1 LGHNA, CDR2 YNFKEQ. There are 14 residues in the CDR3. CDR3 sequence reads: CASSPQPSTDTQYF. The CDR3 DNA reads as TGTGCCAGCAGCCCCCAGCCTTCTACAGATACGCAGTATTTT.

J is TRBJ2-7 and V is TRBV6-1; TRBD1 matches 10 bases. Germline V gene sequence: CDR1 MNHNS, CDR2 SASEGT. V lost 7 bases, J lost 2 bases, and 8 bases stayed unmatched. The CDR3 contains 15 residues. The CDR3 bases are TGTGCCAGCACCGAAGGTGGGACAGGGGCCTACGAGCAGTACTTC. It is translated as CASTEGGTGAYEQYF.

The rearrangement uses TRBV29-1 and TRBJ2-1; D possibly uses TRBD1 or TRBD2 (5 bases each). CDR1 and CDR2 from the germline V gene are SQVTM and ANQGSEA. Trimming removed 8 bases from V and 7 bases from J, with 15 bases in between. The CDR3 is 12 amino acids. Here the CDR3 reads CSFQIGANEQFF. The CDR3 nucleotides are TGCAGCTTCCAAATCGGGGCAAATGAGCAGTTCTTC.

The rearrangement uses TRBV9 and TRBJ2-7, with D perhaps matching TRBD2 (5 bases). Germline CDR1 SGDLS, CDR2 YYNGEE. The CDR3 extends over 15 amino acids. Trimming shortened V by 0 bases and J by 0 bases, and 10 bases separated the two germline ends. The CDR3: CASSVEAESSYEQYF. CDR3 DNA: TGTGCCAGCAGCGTAGAAGCGGAGAGCTCCTACGAGCAGTACTTC.